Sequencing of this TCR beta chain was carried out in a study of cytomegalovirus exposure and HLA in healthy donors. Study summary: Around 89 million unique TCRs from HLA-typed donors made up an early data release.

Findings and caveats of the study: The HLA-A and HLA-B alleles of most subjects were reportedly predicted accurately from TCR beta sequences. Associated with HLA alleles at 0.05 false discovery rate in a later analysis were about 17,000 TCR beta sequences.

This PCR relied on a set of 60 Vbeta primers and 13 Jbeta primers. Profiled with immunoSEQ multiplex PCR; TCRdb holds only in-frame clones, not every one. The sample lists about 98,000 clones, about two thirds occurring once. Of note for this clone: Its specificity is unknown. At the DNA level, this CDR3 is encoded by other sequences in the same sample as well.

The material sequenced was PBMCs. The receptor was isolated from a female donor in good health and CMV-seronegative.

The DNA of the CDR3 is TGTGCCAGCAGCGTGGGACAAAGCAGTTACGAGCAGTACTTC. Translation: CASSVGQSSYEQYF. The chain joins TRBV9 to TRBJ2-7; D might be TRBD1 (6 bases). Germline V gives CDR1 SGDLS, CDR2 YYNGEE. The CDR3 has 14 residues. V lost 2 bases, J lost 4 bases, and 13 bases lay in between.